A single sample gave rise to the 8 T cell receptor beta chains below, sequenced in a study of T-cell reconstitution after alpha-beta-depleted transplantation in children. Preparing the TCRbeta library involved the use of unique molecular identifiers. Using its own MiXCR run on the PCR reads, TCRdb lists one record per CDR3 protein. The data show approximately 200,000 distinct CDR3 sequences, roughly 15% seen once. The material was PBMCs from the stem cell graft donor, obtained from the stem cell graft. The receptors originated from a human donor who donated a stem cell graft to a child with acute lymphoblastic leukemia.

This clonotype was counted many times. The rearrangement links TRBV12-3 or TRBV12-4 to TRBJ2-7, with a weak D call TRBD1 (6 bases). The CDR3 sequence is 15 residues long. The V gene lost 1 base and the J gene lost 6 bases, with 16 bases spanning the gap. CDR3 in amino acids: CASSLVGLGAREQYF. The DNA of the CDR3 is TGTGCCAGCAGTTTAGTTGGATTGGGGGCCCGCGAGCAGTACTTC.

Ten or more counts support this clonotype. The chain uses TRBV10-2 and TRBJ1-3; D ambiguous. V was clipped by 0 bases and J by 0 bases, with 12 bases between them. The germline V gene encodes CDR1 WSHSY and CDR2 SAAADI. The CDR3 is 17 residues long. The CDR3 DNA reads TGCGCCAGCAGTGAGTCGAGGTTCGCGAGCTCTGGAAACACCATATATTTT. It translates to CASSESRFASSGNTIYF.

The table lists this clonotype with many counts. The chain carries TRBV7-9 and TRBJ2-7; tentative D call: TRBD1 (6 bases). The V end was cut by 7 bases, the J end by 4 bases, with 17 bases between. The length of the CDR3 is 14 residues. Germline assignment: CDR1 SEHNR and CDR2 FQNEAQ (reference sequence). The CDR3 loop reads CASNPGTTRYEQYF. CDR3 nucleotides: TGTGCCAGCAACCCCGGGACAACGAGGTACGAGCAGTACTTC.

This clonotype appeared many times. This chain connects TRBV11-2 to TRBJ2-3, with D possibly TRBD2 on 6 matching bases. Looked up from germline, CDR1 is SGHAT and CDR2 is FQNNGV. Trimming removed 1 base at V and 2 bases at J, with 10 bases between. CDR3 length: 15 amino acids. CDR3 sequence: CASSLAGAVTDTQYF. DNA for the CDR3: TGTGCCAGCAGCTTAGCGGGAGCGGTCACAGATACGCAGTATTTT. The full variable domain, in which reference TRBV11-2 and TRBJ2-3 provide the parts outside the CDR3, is EAGVAQSPRYKIIEKRQSVAFWCNPISGHATLYWYQQILGQGPKLLIQFQNNGVVDDSQLPKDRFSAERLKGVDSTLKIQPAKLEDSAVYLCASSLAGAVTDTQYFGPGTRLTVL.

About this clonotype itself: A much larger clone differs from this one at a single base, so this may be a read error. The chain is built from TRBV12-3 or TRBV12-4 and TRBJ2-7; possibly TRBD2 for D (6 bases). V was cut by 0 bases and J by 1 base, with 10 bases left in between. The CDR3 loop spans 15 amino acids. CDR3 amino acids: CASSLAPLASYEQYF. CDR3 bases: TGTGCCAGCAGTTTAGCGCCACTAGCTTCCTACGAGCAGTACTTC.

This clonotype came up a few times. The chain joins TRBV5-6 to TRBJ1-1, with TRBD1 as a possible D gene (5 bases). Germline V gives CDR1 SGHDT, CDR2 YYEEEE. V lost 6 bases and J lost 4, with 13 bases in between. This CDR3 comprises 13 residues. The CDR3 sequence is CASTEAGITEAFF. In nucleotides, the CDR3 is TGTGCCAGCACCGAGGCAGGGATCACTGAAGCTTTCTTT.

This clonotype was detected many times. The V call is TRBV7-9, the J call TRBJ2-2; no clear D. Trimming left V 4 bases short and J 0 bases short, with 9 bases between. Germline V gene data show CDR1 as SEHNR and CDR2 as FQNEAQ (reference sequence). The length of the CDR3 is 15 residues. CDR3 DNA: TGTGCCAGCAGCTCGGGCCGACCGAACACCGGGGAGCTGTTTTTT. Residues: CASSSGRPNTGELFF.

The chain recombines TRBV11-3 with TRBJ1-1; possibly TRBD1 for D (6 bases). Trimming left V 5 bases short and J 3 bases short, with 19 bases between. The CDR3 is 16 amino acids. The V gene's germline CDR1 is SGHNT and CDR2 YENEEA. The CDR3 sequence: CASSRVLGAEDTEAFF. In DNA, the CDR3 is TGTGCCAGCAGCCGGGTGCTGGGGGCGGAGGACACTGAAGCTTTCTTT.